These 29 T cell receptor beta chains share one sample of origin, sequenced in a study of blood T cell repertoires in COVID-19. TCRdb keeps only in-frame clones here, not all; method: immunoSEQ multiplex PCR. The sample holds roughly 250,000 clones, over 80% seen once. Material for sequencing was PBMCs or T cells enriched from blood (not recorded which). These receptors originate from a woman aged 18-29 years who had recovered from COVID-19.

The rearrangement joins TRBV5-5 to TRBJ1-5, with a weak D call TRBD1 (5 bases). The CDR3 contains 13 residues. Germline V gene lookup returns CDR1 SGHKS and CDR2 YYEKEE (reference sequence). Trimming pared 4 bases from V and 5 bases from J, leaving 10 bases between. The CDR3 coding sequence is TGTGCCAGCAGCAGACAGCCCGATCAGCCCCAGCATTTT. Protein: CASSRQPDQPQHF.

The V gene is TRBV5-8, the J gene TRBJ2-3; D possibly corresponds to TRBD2 (6 bases). The V end lost 2 bases, the J end lost 1 base, and 17 bases lay between the germline ends. CDR1 is SGHTS, CDR2 YDEGEE, per germline. CDR3 length: 17 residues. The CDR3 protein is CASSFFAGLQRTDTQYF. The CDR3 DNA sequence: TGTGCCAGCAGCTTTTTCGCGGGACTTCAACGCACAGATACGCAGTATTTT.

The genes are TRBV10-3 and TRBJ2-3; tentatively, D is TRBD2 (5 bases). V was trimmed by 4 bases and J by 3 bases, leaving 17 bases between them. This CDR3 spans 16 amino acids. Germline CDR1 is ENHRY and CDR2 is SYGVKD. The CDR3 protein is CAISGATPLATDTQYF. CDR3 nucleotides: TGTGCCATCAGTGGGGCTACACCATTAGCGACAGATACGCAGTATTTT.

The chain employs TRBV18 and TRBJ1-5; D unresolved. The CDR3 contains 17 residues. Looked up from germline, CDR1 is KGHSH and CDR2 is LQKENI. Trimming stripped 4 bases from V and 2 bases from J, with 18 bases between. This CDR3 is CASSRRPAERGNQPQHF. The CDR3 nucleotides read TGTGCCAGCTCACGACGACCGGCCGAGAGGGGCAATCAGCCCCAGCATTTT.

This clone was counted once. The chain carries TRBV6-2 or TRBV6-3 and TRBJ2-1, with D perhaps matching TRBD2 (6 bases). CDR3 size: 16 residues. The germline CDR1 and CDR2 sequences are MNHEY and SVGEGT. V lost 4 bases and J 8 bases, leaving 21 bases between the germline ends. DNA of the CDR3: TGTGCCAGCAGTTCATCGGACGGAGGGGATTTGCATGAGCAGTTCTTC. This translates into CASSSSDGGDLHEQFF.

This chain joins TRBV5-4 and TRBJ2-2; 9 bases align to TRBD1. CDR1 SGHNT and CDR2 YYREEE come from the germline V gene (reference sequence). V was pared by 3 bases and J by 7 bases, with 10 bases of the junction left unmatched. This CDR3 is built from 16 residues. This chain's CDR3 is CASSSAPGQGIGELFF. CDR3 DNA: TGTGCCAGCAGCTCCGCTCCGGGACAGGGTATCGGGGAGCTGTTTTTT.

The chain employs TRBV6-2 or TRBV6-3 and TRBJ1-5; no clear D. The germline V gene has CDR1 MNHEY and CDR2 SVGEGT. V lost 5 bases, J lost 4 bases, and 15 bases lay in between. The CDR3 sequence is 15 residues long. Here the CDR3 DNA reads TGTGCCAGCAGTCCCCCGGGAACTCGAAATCAGCCCCAGCATTTT. Protein sequence: CASSPPGTRNQPQHF.

A single count supports this clone. The chain joins TRBV6-5 to TRBJ2-5; no clear D. Germline lookup yields CDR1 MNHEY and CDR2 SVGAGI. This CDR3 has 14 residues. V gave up 6 bases and J gave up 6 bases, with 17 bases separating them. In DNA form, the CDR3 reads TGTGCCAGCAGCCCCACTTCCGTCAGGCAGACCCAGTACTTC. Protein product: CASSPTSVRQTQYF.

The rearrangement uses TRBV18 and TRBJ2-5; 7 bases align to TRBD1. V was pared by 2 bases and J by 7 bases, with 4 bases of the junction left unmatched. Germline V gene data show CDR1 as KGHSH and CDR2 as LQKENI. This CDR3 spans 13 amino acids. The CDR3 sequence is CASSPGTDVTQYF. As DNA, the CDR3 is TGTGCCAGCTCACCAGGGACAGACGTGACCCAGTACTTC. The full variable domain, rest sourced from reference TRBV18 and TRBJ2-5, is NAGVMQNPRHLVRRRGQEARLRCSPMKGHSHVYWYRQLPEEGLKFMVYLQKENIIDESGMPKERFSAEFPKEGPSILRIQQVVRGDSAAYFCASSPGTDVTQYFGPGTRLLVL.

The chain recombines TRBV7-9 with TRBJ1-4; D perhaps matches TRBD1 (6 bases). Looked up from germline, CDR1 is SEHNR and CDR2 is FQNEAQ (reference sequence). The CDR3 length is 13 residues. The germline V and J ends were trimmed by 2 bases and 8 bases, with 9 bases remaining between them. This chain's CDR3 is CASSLLQGEKLFF. Here the CDR3 DNA reads TGTGCCAGCAGCTTATTGCAGGGGGAAAAACTGTTTTTT.

With respect to this clone: Different DNA sequences within this sample yield the same CDR3. This chain links TRBV10-2 with TRBJ1-1; TRBD1 agrees at 7 bases. The CDR3 has 14 amino acids. Looked up from germline, CDR1 is WSHSY and CDR2 is SAAADI. The V and J ends lost 6 bases and 1 base, in that order; junction bases with no gene match: 5. The CDR3 loop reads CASRAGTANTEAFF. For the CDR3, the DNA is TGCGCCAGCAGAGCCGGGACAGCGAACACTGAAGCTTTCTTT.

The rearrangement links TRBV11-2 to TRBJ1-2; TRBD1 matches at 8 bases. This CDR3 region has 15 residues. Germline-derived CDR1 and CDR2 are SGHAT and FQNNGV. V dropped 1 base and J dropped 3; count of bases not matched to a gene: 4. CDR3 in DNA: TGTGCCAGCAGCTTAGTTGTCAGGGGGCACTATGGCTACACCTTC. Encoded protein: CASSLVVRGHYGYTF.

This chain uses TRBV2 with TRBJ1-2; tentatively, D is TRBD1 (6 bases). This CDR3 has 14 amino acids. From germline, CDR1 is SNHLY and CDR2 FYNNEI. Trimming cost V 6 bases and J 2 bases, with 13 bases left between them. The CDR3: CASSDRDNNYGYTF. DNA of the CDR3: TGTGCCAGCAGCGACCGGGACAACAACTATGGCTACACCTTC. Using reference TRBV2 and TRBJ1-2 for the parts outside the CDR3, the full variable domain is EPEVTQTPSHQVTQMGQEVILRCVPISNHLYFYWYRQILGQKVEFLVSFYNNEISEKSEIFDDQFSVERPDGSNFTLKIRSTKLEDSAMYFCASSDRDNNYGYTFGSGTRLTVV.

This clone was counted a single time. The rearrangement joins TRBV15 to TRBJ2-4; TRBD2 aligns across 11 bases. V lost 1 base and J lost 0; bases outside the gene matches: 11. Per the germline V gene, CDR1 is LNHNV and CDR2 is YYDKDF (reference sequence). The CDR3 runs 20 residues. CDR3 sequence reads: CATSRALPGTSGIAKNIQYF. Here the CDR3 DNA reads TGTGCCACCAGCAGAGCCTTACCCGGGACTAGCGGTATAGCCAAAAACATTCAGTACTTC.

Only a few counts were recorded for this clone. The same CDR3 can be traced to other DNA sequences in this sample. The chain recombines TRBV6-5 with TRBJ1-1; D ambiguous. V was cut by 6 bases and J by 1 base, with 3 bases left in between. The length of the CDR3 is 11 residues. CDR1 MNHEY and CDR2 SVGAGI come from the germline V gene. The DNA of the CDR3 is TGTGCCAGCAGCAGGAACACTGAAGCTTTCTTT. This translates into CASSRNTEAFF.

A word on this clone: This sample includes further DNA sequences coding for the same CDR3. The genes are TRBV2 and TRBJ1-1; D might be TRBD1 (5 bases). V lost 1 base to trimming and J lost 5 bases, with 11 bases between them. CDR3 length equals 14 residues. The germline CDR1 and CDR2 sequences are SNHLY and FYNNEI. CDR3: CASSEGGLGTEAFF. The CDR3 DNA follows: TGTGCCAGCAGTGAAGGGGGCTTGGGGACTGAAGCTTTCTTT.

This clone was detected only once. This rearrangement joins TRBV6-6 to TRBJ1-2; D possibly corresponds to TRBD1 (6 bases). CDR1 and CDR2 from the germline V gene are MNHNY and SVGAGI (reference sequence). The CDR3 sequence is 13 residues long. Trimming pared 6 bases from V and 7 bases from J, leaving 15 bases between. CDR3 DNA sequence: TGTGCCAGCAGAATCCCAGGGGTTGCTGGCTACACCTTC. Amino acid sequence: CASRIPGVAGYTF.

The chain couples TRBV6-1 to TRBJ1-6; a possible D gene is TRBD1 (5 bases). V dropped 2 bases and J dropped 1 base, with 9 bases sitting between them. CDR3 length: 16 amino acids. Germline lookup yields CDR1 MNHNS and CDR2 SASEGT. The CDR3 loop is CASSELTGSYNSPLHF. The CDR3 DNA reads as TGTGCCAGCAGTGAACTAACAGGTTCCTATAATTCACCCCTCCACTTT.

For this clone: Its ends do not fully match the called genes, so a read error is possible. This chain connects TRBV2 to TRBJ2-1, with TRBD1 matching 10 bases. Per germline, CDR1 SNHLY and CDR2 FYNNEI. CDR3 length: 12 residues. The CDR3 coding sequence is TGTGCCAGCAGTGTTGACAGGGGGCTAGGGCTCTTC. This codes for CASSVDRGLGLF. Together with reference TRBV2 and TRBJ2-1, the CDR3 gives the full variable domain: EPEVTQTPSHQVTQMGQEVILRCVPISNHLYFYWYRQILGQKVEFLVSFYNNEISEKSEIFDDQFSVERPDGSNFTLKIRSTKLEDSAMYFCASSVDRGLGLFGPGTRLTVL.

The chain joins TRBV24-1 to TRBJ2-2; 7 bases are shared with TRBD2. The CDR3 is made up of 16 amino acids. CDR1 and CDR2 from the germline V gene are KGHDR and SFDVKD. J gave up 3 bases and V 1 base, and 4 bases lay outside the gene matches. The CDR3 bases are TGTGCCACCAGTGATTTTACTGGGGGGGACACCGGGGAGCTGTTTTTT. This gives the protein CATSDFTGGDTGELFF.

The V call is TRBV28, the J call TRBJ1-2; TRBD1 matches at 7 bases. The J segment lost 2 bases and the V segment lost 7 bases, leaving 4 bases of the junction unmatched. CDR3 length equals 13 residues. Germline CDR1 MDHEN, CDR2 SYDVKM. The CDR3: CASMTGRNYGYTF. CDR3 nucleotide sequence: TGTGCCAGCATGACAGGGCGGAACTATGGCTACACCTTC.

V gene TRBV4-1 combines with J gene TRBJ2-7, with 7 bases that match TRBD1. Trimming cost V 6 bases and J 0 bases; bases outside gene matches: 11. Germline CDR1 is MGHRA and CDR2 is YSYEKL. The CDR3 spans 16 residues. The CDR3 DNA reads TGCGCCAGCAGTTCTATACGGACAGGTCTCTCCTACGAGCAGTACTTC. This gives the protein CASSSIRTGLSYEQYF.

The rearrangement joins TRBV9 to TRBJ2-5; TRBD2 matches at 14 bases. Looked up from germline, CDR1 is SGDLS and CDR2 is YYNGEE. The CDR3 contains 15 residues. V trimming: 4 bases; J trimming: 3 bases; junction bases outside the gene matches: 2. The CDR3 DNA is TGTGCCAGCAGCCTGGGACTAGCGGGGGAAGAGACCCAGTACTTC. It encodes CASSLGLAGEETQYF.

This clone was counted between two and nine times. V gene TRBV25-1 combines with J gene TRBJ1-1; no clear D. Germline values: CDR1 MGHDK, CDR2 SYGVNS. V lost 3 bases to trimming and J lost 6 bases, with 11 bases between them. The length of the CDR3 is 13 residues. CDR3 region: CASSDRRKAEAFF. CDR3 bases: TGTGCCAGCAGTGATAGGAGGAAGGCTGAAGCTTTCTTT.

This clone has just a few counts. The rearrangement joins TRBV15 to TRBJ2-2; TRBD2 agrees at 11 bases. Unmatched junction bases numbered 12, after V lost 6 bases and J lost 3 bases. Germline-derived CDR1 and CDR2 are LNHNV and YYDKDF (reference sequence). This CDR3 spans 18 amino acids. The CDR3 is CATRMPETSGAHTGELFF. The CDR3 DNA reads TGTGCCACCAGGATGCCTGAGACTAGCGGGGCCCACACCGGGGAGCTGTTTTTT.

The chain joins TRBV2 to TRBJ2-3; tentatively, D is TRBD2 (6 bases). This CDR3 has 17 residues. Germline CDR1 reads SNHLY; CDR2 reads FYNNEI. Trimming cost V 3 bases and J 2 bases, with 18 bases left between them. The CDR3 reads CASSDDFSAGNTDTQYF. The DNA of the CDR3 is TGTGCCAGCAGTGACGATTTCTCAGCGGGCAACACAGATACGCAGTATTTT.

The CDR3 DNA reads TGTGCCAGCAGCTTCACCCCGGGACTAGGAAAAGAGACCCAGTACTTC. It encodes CASSFTPGLGKETQYF. The chain joins TRBV7-8 to TRBJ2-5; TRBD2 aligns across 8 bases. CDR3 length: 16 amino acids. Losses at the gene ends were 3 bases for V and 3 bases for J; bases not matched to a gene: 9. Germline CDR1 and CDR2: SGHVS and FQNEAQ.

The rearrangement uses TRBV27 and TRBJ2-1, with 9 bases identical to TRBD1. V trimming: 3 bases; J trimming: 5 bases; junction bases outside the gene matches: 8. Germline V gene data show CDR1 as MNHEY and CDR2 as SMNVEV (reference sequence). The CDR3 totals 16 residues. The CDR3 loop reads CASSLYTGGQDNEQFF. CDR3 nucleotides: TGTGCCAGCAGTTTGTACACAGGGGGCCAGGACAATGAGCAGTTCTTC.

The chain uses TRBV5-1 and TRBJ2-1, with TRBD2 matching 7 bases. Trimming cost V 7 bases and J 15 bases; bases outside gene matches: 10. The length of the CDR3 is 11 residues. Germline V gives CDR1 SGHRS, CDR2 YFSETQ. CDR3 amino acids: CASRGETSTFF. The CDR3 DNA reads TGCGCCAGCCGAGGCGAGACTAGCACGTTCTTC.